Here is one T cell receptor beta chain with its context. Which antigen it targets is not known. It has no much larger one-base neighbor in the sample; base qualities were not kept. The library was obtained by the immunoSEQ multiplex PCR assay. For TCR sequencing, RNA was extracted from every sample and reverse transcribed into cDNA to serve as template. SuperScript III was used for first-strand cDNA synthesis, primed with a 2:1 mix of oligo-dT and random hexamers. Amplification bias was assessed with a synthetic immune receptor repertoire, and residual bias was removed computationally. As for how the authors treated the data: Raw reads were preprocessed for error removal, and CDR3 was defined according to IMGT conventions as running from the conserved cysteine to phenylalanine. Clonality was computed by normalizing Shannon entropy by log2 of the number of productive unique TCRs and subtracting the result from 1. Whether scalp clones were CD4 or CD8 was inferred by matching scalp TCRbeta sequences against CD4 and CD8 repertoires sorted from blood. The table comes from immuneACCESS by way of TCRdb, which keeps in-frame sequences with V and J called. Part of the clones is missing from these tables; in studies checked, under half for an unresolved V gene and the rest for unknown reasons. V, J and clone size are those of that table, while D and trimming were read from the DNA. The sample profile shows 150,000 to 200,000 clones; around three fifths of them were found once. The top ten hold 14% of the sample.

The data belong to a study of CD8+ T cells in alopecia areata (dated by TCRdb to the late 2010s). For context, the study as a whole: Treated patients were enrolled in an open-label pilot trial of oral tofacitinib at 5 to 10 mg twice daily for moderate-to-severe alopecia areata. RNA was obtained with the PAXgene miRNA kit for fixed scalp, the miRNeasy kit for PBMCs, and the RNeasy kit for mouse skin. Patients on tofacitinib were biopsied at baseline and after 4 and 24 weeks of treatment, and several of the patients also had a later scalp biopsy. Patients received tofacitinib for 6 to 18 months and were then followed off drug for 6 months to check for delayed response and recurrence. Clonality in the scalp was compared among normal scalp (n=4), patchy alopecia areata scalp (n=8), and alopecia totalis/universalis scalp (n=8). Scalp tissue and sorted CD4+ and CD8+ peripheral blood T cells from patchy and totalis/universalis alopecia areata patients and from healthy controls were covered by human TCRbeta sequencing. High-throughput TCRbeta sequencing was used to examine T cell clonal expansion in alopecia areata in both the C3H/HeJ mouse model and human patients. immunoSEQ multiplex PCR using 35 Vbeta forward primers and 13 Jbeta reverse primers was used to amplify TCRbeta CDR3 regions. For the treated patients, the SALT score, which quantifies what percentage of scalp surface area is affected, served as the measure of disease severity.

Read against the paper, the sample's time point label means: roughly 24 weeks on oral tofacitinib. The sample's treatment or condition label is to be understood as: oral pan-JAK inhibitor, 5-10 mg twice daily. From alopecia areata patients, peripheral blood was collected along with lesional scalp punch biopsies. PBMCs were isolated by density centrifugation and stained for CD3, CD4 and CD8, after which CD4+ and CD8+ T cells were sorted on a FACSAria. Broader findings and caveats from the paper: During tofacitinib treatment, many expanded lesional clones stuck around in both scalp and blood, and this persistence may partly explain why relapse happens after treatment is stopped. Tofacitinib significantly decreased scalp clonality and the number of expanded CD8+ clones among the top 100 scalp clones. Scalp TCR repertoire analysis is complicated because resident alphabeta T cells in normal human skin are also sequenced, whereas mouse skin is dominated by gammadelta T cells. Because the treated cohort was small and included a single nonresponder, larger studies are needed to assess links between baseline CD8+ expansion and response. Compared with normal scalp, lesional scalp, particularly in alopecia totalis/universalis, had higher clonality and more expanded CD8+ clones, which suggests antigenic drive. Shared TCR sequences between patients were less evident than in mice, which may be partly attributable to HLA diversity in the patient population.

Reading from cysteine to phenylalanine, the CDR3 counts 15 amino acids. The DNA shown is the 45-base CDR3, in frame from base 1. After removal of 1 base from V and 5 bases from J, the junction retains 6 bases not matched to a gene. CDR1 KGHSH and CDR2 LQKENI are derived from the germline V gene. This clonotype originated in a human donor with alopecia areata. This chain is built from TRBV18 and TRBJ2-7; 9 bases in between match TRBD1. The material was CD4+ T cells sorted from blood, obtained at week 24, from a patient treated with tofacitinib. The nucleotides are TGTGCCAGCTCACCACAAGGGACAGGGAGTAACGAGCAGTACTTC. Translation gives CASSPQGTGSNEQYF.